Each of the 30 T cell receptor beta chains below was sequenced from the same sample in a study of T cell responses to AZD1222 COVID-19 vaccine (dated by TCRdb to the early 2020s). Libraries were made using the immunoSEQ multiplex PCR assay. The immuneACCESS repertoire file appears here via TCRdb, limited to in-frame rearrangements. These files lack a portion of the clones; in checked studies, under half of the deficit traces to unresolved V genes, and the cause of the others is not known. Counted in this sample were about 140,000 clones; approximately 89% of them appeared once. Approximately 2.8% of the sample is taken by the ten largest. What this sample's time point label stands for: baseline before first vaccination. The sequencing here drew on peripheral blood, taken on day 0 of AZD1222 vaccination. The source of these receptors is an adult in good health.

This rearrangement joins TRBV9 to TRBJ1-3, with no clear D. Germline V lookup: CDR1 SGDLS, CDR2 YYNGEE. The CDR3 contains 14 residues. V lost 4 bases and J 4 bases, leaving 12 bases between the germline ends. The CDR3 coding sequence is TGTGCCAGCAGCCCCTTTTCATCAGGAAACACCATATATTTT. Its translation: CASSPFSSGNTIYF.

This clone was recorded only once. The chain couples TRBV6-1 to TRBJ1-1; D may be TRBD1 (6 bases). The length of the CDR3 is 16 residues. Germline CDR1 and CDR2: MNHNS and SASEGT. V lost 4 bases and J lost 2, with 17 bases in between. Written as DNA, the CDR3 is TGTGCCAGCAGTGCACTAAACGGACAGCGTAACACTGAAGCTTTCTTT. Protein sequence: CASSALNGQRNTEAFF.

The V call is TRBV3-1 (or the pseudogene TRBV3-2), the J call TRBJ2-2, with 7 bases matching TRBD1. After removal of 9 bases from V and 6 bases from J, the junction contained 7 bases not matched to a gene. The germline gives CDR1 LGHDT, CDR2 YNNKEL (reference sequence). The CDR3 has 13 residues. The CDR3 loop reads CARQGHPPGELFF. The CDR3 DNA is TGTGCCAGACAGGGGCATCCCCCCGGGGAGCTGTTTTTT.

The chain joins TRBV19 to TRBJ1-4, with 7 bases identical to TRBD1. Unmatched junction bases numbered 8, after V lost 5 bases and J lost 8 bases. This CDR3 comprises 14 residues. The germline gives CDR1 LNHDA, CDR2 SQIVND (reference sequence). The CDR3 loop reads CASSGGGLGEKLFF. Written as DNA, the CDR3 is TGTGCCAGTAGTGGAGGGGGCTTAGGGGAAAAACTGTTTTTT.

J is TRBJ1-2 and V is TRBV11-2; D ambiguous. Trimming stripped 5 bases from V and 4 bases from J, with 11 bases between. The CDR3 spans 13 residues. Germline V gene data show CDR1 as SGHAT and CDR2 as FQNNGV. This chain's CDR3 is CASSLVGPYGYTF. As DNA, the CDR3 is TGTGCCAGCAGCCTCGTCGGTCCCTATGGCTACACCTTC.

This chain connects TRBV6-5 to TRBJ1-6; 9 nucleotides match TRBD1. This CDR3 is 13 amino acids long. The ends lost 6 bases at V and 6 bases at J; junction bases unmatched: 0. CDR1 is MNHEY and CDR2 is SVGAGI in the germline V gene. In DNA, the CDR3 is TGTGCCAGCAGGGGACAGGGTAATTCACCCCTCCACTTT. Translation gives CASRGQGNSPLHF.

The rearrangement uses TRBV19 and TRBJ1-4; D is undetermined. The CDR3 covers 13 residues. V was pared by 2 bases and J by 4 bases, with 5 bases between. CDR1 and CDR2 from the germline V gene are LNHDA and SQIVND (reference sequence). CDR3 loop: CASSITSNEKLFF. The CDR3 nucleotides are TGTGCCAGTAGTATAACAAGTAATGAAAAACTGTTTTTT.

The chain carries TRBV19 and TRBJ1-1, with D perhaps TRBD1 (6 bases). V lost 7 bases, J lost 5 bases, and 23 bases lay in between. Germline CDR1 and CDR2: LNHDA and SQIVND (reference sequence). The CDR3 has 16 amino acids. CDR3 nucleotides: TGTGCCAGTACCCCGTTGCGGGGGCAGGTTAGAACTGAAGCTTTCTTT. Its protein is CASTPLRGQVRTEAFF. Based on the CDR3 plus reference TRBV19 and TRBJ1-1, the full variable domain is DGGITQSPKYLFRKEGQNVTLSCEQNLNHDAMYWYRQDPGQGLRLIYYSQIVNDFQKGDIAEGYSVSREKKESFPLTVTSAQKNPTAFYLCASTPLRGQVRTEAFFGQGTRLTVV.

The chain has TRBV7-2 and TRBJ2-2; D is perhaps TRBD1 or TRBD2 (5 bases each). Germline CDR1 reads SGHTA; CDR2 reads FQGNSA. V lost 5 bases, J lost 8 bases, and 18 bases lay in between. The CDR3 totals 15 residues. CDR3: CASSPRRDGRGELFF. The DNA of the CDR3 is TGTGCCAGCAGCCCAAGACGGGACGGTCGGGGGGAGCTGTTTTTT.

The V call is TRBV11-3, the J call TRBJ2-3, with TRBD2 as a possible D gene (5 bases). The CDR3 is 18 residues long. CDR1 and CDR2 from the germline V gene are SGHNT and YENEEA. V lost 1 base to trimming and J lost 0 bases, with 17 bases between them. The chain's CDR3 is CASSLASLRGRSTDTQYF. In DNA form, the CDR3 reads TGTGCCAGCAGCTTAGCCTCCCTTCGAGGGCGGAGCACAGATACGCAGTATTTT.

The genes are TRBV5-6 and TRBJ2-1, with D uncertain. CDR3 length equals 13 residues. The germline V and J ends were trimmed by 0 bases and 10 bases, with 11 bases remaining between them. Germline CDR1 is SGHDT and CDR2 is YYEEEE. As DNA, the CDR3 is TGTGCCAGCAGCTTGGCGTCTGGCGGAGAGCAGTTCTTC. As protein: CASSLASGGEQFF.

The CDR3 DNA follows: TGTGCCAGCGCGACACGTATCTACAATGAGCAGTTCTTC. It encodes CASATRIYNEQFF. This sequence joins TRBV2 and TRBJ2-1, with D unclear. The CDR3 is 13 residues long. From germline, CDR1 is SNHLY and CDR2 FYNNEI. V lost 8 bases and J 3 bases, leaving 11 bases between the germline ends.

This clone appeared a single time. J is TRBJ2-5 and V is TRBV10-1; D may be TRBD1 (5 bases). Germline V gene data show CDR1 as WNHNN and CDR2 as SYGVQD (reference sequence). The ends were cut back, 2 bases at V and 5 bases at J, with 12 bases in the middle. There are 14 residues in the CDR3. CDR3 loop: CASSENRLFETQYF. CDR3 DNA sequence: TGCGCCAGCAGTGAGAACAGGCTTTTCGAGACCCAGTACTTC.

Only a few counts were recorded for this clone. V and J are TRBV29-1 and TRBJ2-1, with D unresolved. Per the germline V gene, CDR1 is SQVTM and CDR2 is ANQGSEA. V was clipped by 1 base and J by 2 bases, with 21 bases between them. This CDR3 spans 18 amino acids. CDR3 sequence: CSVEGVVAHTPTYNEQFF. DNA of the CDR3: TGCAGCGTTGAAGGGGTAGTTGCCCACACCCCTACCTACAATGAGCAGTTCTTC.

The chain is built from TRBV2 and TRBJ1-6; D is ambiguous. The CDR3 has 15 residues. Germline V gene sequence: CDR1 SNHLY, CDR2 FYNNEI. V was shortened by 2 bases and J by 2 bases, with 7 bases between the two germline ends. The CDR3 DNA reads as TGTGCCAGCAGTGAAAAGGTTGCCTATAATTCACCCCTCCACTTT. This encodes CASSEKVAYNSPLHF.

This clone is a singleton in its sample. The rearrangement links TRBV7-9 to TRBJ2-3, with D uncertain. Per germline, CDR1 SEHNR and CDR2 FQNEAQ (reference sequence). The CDR3 runs to 12 residues. V lost 3 bases to trimming and J lost 4 bases, with 5 bases between them. CDR3 loop: CASSFYSDTQYF. CDR3 coding DNA: TGTGCCAGCAGCTTTTATTCAGATACGCAGTATTTT.

This clone was found a few times. J is TRBJ2-1 and V is TRBV24-1, with a tentative D call TRBD2 (6 bases). The CDR3 has 11 residues. Trimming took 3 bases from V and 15 from J, leaving 11 bases between them. Per germline, CDR1 KGHDR and CDR2 SFDVKD. CDR3 DNA sequence: TGTGCCACCAGTGATCGGAGGAGGGCGTTCTTC. It translates to CATSDRRRAFF.

The chain has TRBV6-5 and TRBJ2-7; no reliable D call. CDR1 and CDR2 from the germline V gene are MNHEY and SVGAGI. V was cut by 7 bases and J by 0 bases, with 7 bases left in between. The CDR3 spans 12 residues. The DNA for the CDR3 is TGTGCCAGCACTAACCCCTCCTACGAGCAGTACTTC. Translated, it gives CASTNPSYEQYF.

The sample holds one count of this clone. The chain uses TRBV5-1 and TRBJ2-7; 10 positions agree with TRBD2. CDR1 and CDR2 (germline): SGHRS, YFSETQ. J lost 5 bases, V lost 4 bases, and 12 bases had no gene match. The CDR3 loop spans 16 amino acids. This chain's CDR3 is CASSPFASGSQDEQYF. In DNA, the CDR3 is TGCGCCAGCAGCCCATTTGCTAGCGGGAGTCAAGACGAGCAGTACTTC.

A note on this clone: This sample also contains other DNA sequences that code for the same CDR3. This rearrangement joins TRBV28 to TRBJ2-2; D not resolved. Per the germline V gene, CDR1 is MDHEN and CDR2 is SYDVKM. The CDR3 length is 13 residues. V lost 2 bases, J lost 1 base, and 2 bases lay in between. The CDR3: CASSLVNTGELFF. The CDR3, as DNA: TGTGCCAGCAGTTTAGTGAACACCGGGGAGCTGTTTTTT.

The J gene is TRBJ2-1, the V gene TRBV27, with TRBD2 identical over 12 bases. The CDR3 length is 18 residues. The junction had 12 bases not matched to a gene; V was cut back by 4 bases and J by 5 bases. In germline, CDR1 is MNHEY, CDR2 SMNVEV (reference sequence). The CDR3 nucleotides are TGTGCCAGCAGTTCCTCGACTAGCGGGAGTGTTAGGGACAATGAGCAGTTCTTC. This gives the protein CASSSSTSGSVRDNEQFF.

This clone has only one observation. As DNA, the CDR3 is TGTGCCAGCAGTCTGGGACAGGATAATTCACCCCTCCACTTT. Translating it yields CASSLGQDNSPLHF. The V and J genes are TRBV27 and TRBJ1-6; TRBD1 aligns across 8 bases. CDR1 and CDR2 from the germline V gene are MNHEY and SMNVEV (reference sequence). CDR3 length: 14 amino acids. Losses at the gene ends were 5 bases for V and 5 bases for J; bases not matched to a gene: 2.

This chain connects TRBV6-5 to TRBJ1-2; D possibly corresponds to TRBD1 (5 bases). This CDR3 is built from 13 residues. Looked up from germline, CDR1 is MNHEY and CDR2 is SVGAGI. Trimming stripped 5 bases from V and 5 bases from J, with 12 bases between. CDR3 coding DNA: TGTGCCAGCAGTACACAGGTTGGGTATGGCTACACCTTC. Its protein product is CASSTQVGYGYTF.

The chain combines TRBV9 with TRBJ2-5; 9 bases match TRBD1. Trimming removed 4 bases from V and 5 bases from J; junction bases left unmatched: 12. The CDR3 extends over 16 amino acids. Germline-derived CDR1 and CDR2 are SGDLS and YYNGEE. CDR3 sequence reads: CASSPRVGTGIETQYF. The CDR3 nucleotides are TGTGCCAGCAGCCCCCGTGTGGGGACAGGGATTGAGACCCAGTACTTC.

This rearrangement joins TRBV7-2 to TRBJ2-1; TRBD2 is a possible D gene (5 bases). The CDR3 sequence is 14 residues long. CDR1 and CDR2 (germline): SGHTA, FQGNSA. V gave up 1 base and J gave up 13 bases, with 17 bases separating them. This CDR3 is CASSLGRAISGQFF. The CDR3 region has the DNA TGTGCCAGCAGCTTAGGGCGGGCCATCTCGGGACAGTTCTTC.

V is TRBV27 and J is TRBJ1-5, with D possibly matching TRBD1 (6 bases). CDR1 MNHEY and CDR2 SMNVEV come from the germline V gene (reference sequence). This CDR3 contains 15 residues. Trimming cost V 3 bases and J 2 bases, with 11 bases left between them. This chain's CDR3 is CASSFSGAGNQPQHF. DNA for the CDR3: TGTGCCAGCAGTTTTTCGGGGGCTGGCAATCAGCCCCAGCATTTT.

The genes are TRBV21-1 and TRBJ2-5; the table's TRBD2 call for D was not verified on the DNA. TRBV21-1 constitutes a pseudogene. This CDR3 region has 17 residues. The CDR3 region is CASSKRELAGVLETQYF. CDR3 sequence (DNA): TGTGCCAGCAGCAAAAGGGAGTTAGCGGGAGTCTTGGAGACCCAGTACTTC.

V and J are TRBV7-2 and TRBJ2-3; TRBD2 matches at 7 bases. Germline V gene lookup returns CDR1 SGHTA and CDR2 FQGNSA. CDR3 size: 15 residues. V gave up 5 bases and J gave up 6 bases; unmatched junction bases: 11. CDR3 region: CASSHRDYRGDTQYF. In DNA form, the CDR3 reads TGTGCCAGCAGCCACCGGGACTACCGAGGTGATACGCAGTATTTT.

The count of this clone is one. V is TRBV9 and J is TRBJ2-3; tentative D call: TRBD2 (6 bases). V was clipped by 2 bases and J by 6 bases, with 13 bases between them. The germline V gene has CDR1 SGDLS and CDR2 YYNGEE. The CDR3 contains 14 residues. CDR3 region: CASSVGGSHDTQYF. As DNA, the CDR3 is TGTGCCAGCAGCGTCGGGGGAAGTCATGATACGCAGTATTTT.

This clone appeared a single time. The chain joins TRBV11-3 to TRBJ2-1; TRBD2 is a possible D gene (6 bases). V shed 5 bases and J shed 6 bases, with 20 bases lying between them. Looked up from germline, CDR1 is SGHNT and CDR2 is YENEEA. CDR3 length: 16 amino acids. The CDR3 reads CASSPTKLVGGNEQFF. In nucleotides, the CDR3 is TGTGCCAGCAGCCCAACAAAACTAGTCGGGGGCAATGAGCAGTTCTTC.